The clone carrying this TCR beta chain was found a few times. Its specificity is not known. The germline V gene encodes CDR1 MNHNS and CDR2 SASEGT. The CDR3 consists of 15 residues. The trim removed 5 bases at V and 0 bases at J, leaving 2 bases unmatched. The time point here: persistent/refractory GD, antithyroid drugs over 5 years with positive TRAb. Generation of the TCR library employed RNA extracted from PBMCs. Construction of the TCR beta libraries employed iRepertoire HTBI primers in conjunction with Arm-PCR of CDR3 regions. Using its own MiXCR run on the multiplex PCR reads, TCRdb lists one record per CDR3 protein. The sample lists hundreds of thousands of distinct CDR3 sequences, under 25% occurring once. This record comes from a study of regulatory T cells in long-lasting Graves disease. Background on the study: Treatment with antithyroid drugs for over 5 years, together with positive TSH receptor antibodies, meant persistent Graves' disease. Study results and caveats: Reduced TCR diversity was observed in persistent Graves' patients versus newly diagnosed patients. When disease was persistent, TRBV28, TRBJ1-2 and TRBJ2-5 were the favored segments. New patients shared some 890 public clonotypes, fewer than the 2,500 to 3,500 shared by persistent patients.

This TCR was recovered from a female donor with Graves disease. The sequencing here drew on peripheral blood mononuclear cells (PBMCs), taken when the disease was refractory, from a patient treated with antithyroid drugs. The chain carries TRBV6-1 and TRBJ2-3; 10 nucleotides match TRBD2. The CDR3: CASSMTSGSTDTQYF. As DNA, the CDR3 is TGTGCCAGCAGTATGACTAGCGGGAGCACAGATACGCAGTATTTT.